Listed here is a single T cell receptor beta chain. As yet, its antigen is unknown. Method: immunoSEQ multiplex PCR; TCRdb's copy keeps in-frame clones and lacks some. This table holds 2 million to 2.5 million clones, around 95% found once. The data are from a study of shared clonotypes between healthy human individuals. Looking at the study overall: CD4 naive and CD4 memory each took three plates per donor, while CD8 naive took two and CD8 memory one. Study-wide results and limits: It was anticipated that sequencing depth would influence how many clonotypes donors shared.

Trimming left V 1 base short and J 5 bases short, with 11 bases between. CDR1 MGHRA and CDR2 YSYEKL come from the germline V gene. The CDR3 is made up of 15 amino acids. The chain recombines TRBV4-1 with TRBJ1-4; D remains unclear. The sample was naive CD4+ T cells sorted from blood. Subset denoted: CD45RA+ positively selected. The sequence came from a man between 18 and 29 years old in good health. CDR3 DNA sequence: TGCGCCAGCAGCCAAGCCCTGGCCCCCAATGAAAAACTGTTTTTT. Residues: CASSQALAPNEKLFF.